This T cell receptor beta chain appears in the sequencing data of a study of blood T cell repertoires in COVID-19. Study overall: Samples representing acute and convalescent COVID-19 were sourced from the United States, Italy and Spain. The cDNA or gDNA used as material had been derived from T cells, B-cell-depleted T cells, or PBMCs.

The CDR3 runs to 13 residues. Trimming took off 5 bases at V and 5 bases at J, with 12 bases between the two ends. The germline V gene has CDR1 SGHTA and CDR2 FQGNSA. As originally analysed: It was from reference gene primer amplification that nucleated cell counts were estimated. Sequencing was performed with immunoSEQ multiplex PCR; in TCRdb, only in-frame clones are kept and a portion is missing. The V and J calls and clone size were taken over from that table, and D and trimming were inferred from the DNA. The repertoire includes some 220,000 clones, approximately 78% of them detected once, and over 4% sits in the top ten.

The sample consisted of peripheral blood. The rearrangement uses TRBV7-2 and TRBJ1-2; possibly TRBD1 for D (5 bases). The clonotype comes from a woman aged 70 to 79 with COVID-19, enrolled during active disease. The CDR3 region has the DNA TGTGCCAGCAGCCGGTGGGACTTTTATGGCTACACCTTC. Translation: CASSRWDFYGYTF. The full variable domain, completed using reference TRBV7-2 and TRBJ1-2, is GAGVSQSPSNKVTEKGKDVELRCDPISGHTALYWYRQSLGQGLEFLIYFQGNSAPDKSGLPSDRFSAERTGGSVSTLTIQRTQQEDSAVYLCASSRWDFYGYTFGSGTRLTVV.